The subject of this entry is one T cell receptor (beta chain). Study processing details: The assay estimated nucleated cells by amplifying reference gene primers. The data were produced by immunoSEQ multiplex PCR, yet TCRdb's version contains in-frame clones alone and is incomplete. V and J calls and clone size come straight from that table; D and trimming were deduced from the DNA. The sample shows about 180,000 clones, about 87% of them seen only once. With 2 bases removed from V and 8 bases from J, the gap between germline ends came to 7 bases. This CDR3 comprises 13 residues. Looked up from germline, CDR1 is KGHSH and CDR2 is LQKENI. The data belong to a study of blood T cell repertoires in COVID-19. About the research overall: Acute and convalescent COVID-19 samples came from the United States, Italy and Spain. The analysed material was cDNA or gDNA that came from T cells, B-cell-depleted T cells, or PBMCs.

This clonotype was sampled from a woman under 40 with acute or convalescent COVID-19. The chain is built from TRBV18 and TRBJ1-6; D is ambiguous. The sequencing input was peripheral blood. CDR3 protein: CASSPFRDSPLHF. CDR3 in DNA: TGTGCCAGCTCACCATTCCGAGATTCACCCCTCCACTTT.